The present entry profiles one T cell receptor beta chain with its context. The V and J ends lost 3 bases and 0 bases respectively, with 7 bases between them. The CDR3 sequence is 15 residues long. Germline V CDR1 and CDR2: SGHRS, YFSETQ. Primers: 60 Vbeta forward and 13 Jbeta reverse. TCRdb's table, derived via immunoSEQ multiplex PCR, lists solely in-frame clones and lacks some. The sample includes 150,000 to 200,000 clones, approximately 78% of them seen just once. These data originate in a study of cytomegalovirus exposure and HLA in healthy donors. Specimen: PBMCs. The receptor's source is a human donor in good health. The chain uses TRBV5-1 and TRBJ2-6; D may be TRBD1 (6 bases). CDR3 sequence reads: CASSWTVSGANVLTF. The CDR3 DNA reads as TGCGCCAGCAGCTGGACAGTCTCTGGGGCCAACGTCCTGACTTTC. Drawing the rest from reference TRBV5-1 and TRBJ2-6, the complete variable domain is KAGVTQTPRYLIKTRGQQVTLSCSPISGHRSVSWYQQTPGQGLQFLFEYFSETQRNKGNFPGRFSGRQFSNSRSEMNVSTLELGDSALYLCASSWTVSGANVLTFGAGSRLTVL.